These 17 T cell receptor beta chains share one sample of origin, sequenced in a study of neurological immune-mediated disorders. TCRdb passed the 5' RACE reads through MiXCR, listing each CDR3 protein once. The repertoire includes approximately 10,000 distinct CDR3 sequences, 20% to 25% of them detected once, and 50% sits in the top ten. The sample comprised CD8+ T cells from blood. The source of these receptors is a woman aged 55-69 years with HTLV-1-associated myelopathy (HAM/TSP).

This clonotype was picked up many times. The chain uses TRBV3-1 and TRBJ1-6; 10 bases align to TRBD1. V was pared by 0 bases and J by 7 bases, with 9 bases of the junction left unmatched. This CDR3 has 18 amino acids. Germline lookup yields CDR1 LGHDT and CDR2 YNNKEL (reference sequence). The DNA of the CDR3 is TGTGCCAGCAGCCAAGAACGGACAGGGGGAGTGTGGAATTCACCCCTCCACTTT. Translation: CASSQERTGGVWNSPLHF.

At least ten counts were recorded for this clonotype. The CDR3 DNA sequence: TGCAGTGCCTACGATGGGAGCACCTACGAGCAGTACTTC. It encodes CSAYDGSTYEQYF. The rearrangement links TRBV20-1 to TRBJ2-7, with a weak D call TRBD2 (5 bases). Germline CDR1 and CDR2: DFQATT and SNEGSKA (reference sequence). The CDR3 extends over 13 amino acids. V lost 6 bases to trimming and J lost 2 bases, with 14 bases between them.

This clonotype was found many times. The chain combines TRBV7-9 with TRBJ2-3; D is uncertain. The CDR3 totals 11 residues. The V end was cut by 2 bases, the J end by 7 bases, with 4 bases between. Germline V lookup: CDR1 SEHNR, CDR2 FQNEAQ (reference sequence). The CDR3 region is CASSLRNTQYF. CDR3 DNA: TGTGCCAGCAGCTTAAGGAATACGCAGTATTTT.

On this clonotype: At one end, the junction sequence differs from germline, possibly due to a read error. This chain joins TRBV6-4 and TRBJ2-2; TRBD1 or TRBD2 may be the D gene (5 bases each). Looked up from germline, CDR1 is MRHNA and CDR2 is SNTAGT. CDR3 length: 15 residues. DNA for the CDR3: TGTGCCAGCAGTGAAAGTGGTGTGGACACCGGGGAGCTGTTCTTT. Its protein product is CASSESGVDTGELFF.

This clonotype occurred many times. This chain uses TRBV5-1 with TRBJ2-2; 7 nucleotides agree with TRBD1. Per germline, CDR1 SGHRS and CDR2 YFSETQ. With 4 bases clipped from V and 8 bases from J, the junction kept 8 bases outside the gene matches. The CDR3 length is 14 residues. The CDR3 here is CASSVTGIGGELFF. CDR3 DNA sequence: TGCGCCAGCAGCGTGACAGGGATCGGAGGGGAGCTGTTTTTT. The full variable domain, rest sourced from reference TRBV5-1 and TRBJ2-2, is KAGVTQTPRYLIKTRGQQVTLSCSPISGHRSVSWYQQTPGQGLQFLFEYFSETQRNKGNFPGRFSGRQFSNSRSEMNVSTLELGDSALYLCASSVTGIGGELFFGEGSRLTVL.

This clonotype showed up many times. The rearrangement uses TRBV27 and TRBJ1-2; D possibly corresponds to TRBD1 (6 bases). The CDR3 is 15 residues long. The V gene's germline CDR1 is MNHEY and CDR2 SMNVEV (reference sequence). V was clipped by 6 bases and J by 6 bases, with 20 bases between them. The CDR3 loop reads CASRPSRGGLNGYTF. For the CDR3, the DNA is TGTGCCAGCAGACCCAGCCGGGGGGGGCTCAATGGCTACACCTTC.

This clonotype was counted many times. The V gene is TRBV6-5, the J gene TRBJ1-1; 7 nucleotides match TRBD1. V was clipped by 7 bases and J by 4 bases; unmatched bases: 9. Germline CDR1 and CDR2: MNHEY and SVGAGI. CDR3 length: 14 residues. CDR3 sequence reads: CASIPQGRSTEAFF. CDR3 DNA: TGTGCCAGCATCCCACAGGGGAGGAGCACTGAAGCTTTCTTT.

This clonotype appeared a few times. The chain recombines TRBV12-3 or TRBV12-4 with TRBJ2-4; maybe TRBD1 (6 bases). Trimming removed 5 bases from V and 2 bases from J, with 19 bases in between. The CDR3 is made up of 17 amino acids. CDR3: CASSQRQDLITKNIQYF. CDR3 DNA sequence: TGTGCCAGCAGTCAAAGACAGGACCTTATAACCAAAAACATTCAGTACTTC.

The chain recombines TRBV27 with TRBJ1-1; no firm D call. CDR3 size: 15 residues. Trimming shortened V by 7 bases and J by 4 bases, and 19 bases separated the two germline ends. Germline values: CDR1 MNHEY, CDR2 SMNVEV (reference sequence). CDR3 protein: CASTPMDGVLTEAFF. As DNA, the CDR3 is TGTGCCAGCACACCTATGGATGGGGTCCTCACTGAAGCTTTCTTT.

This clonotype has a count of ten or more. The gene calls are TRBV6-5 and TRBJ2-7; 8 bases agree with TRBD2. Germline CDR1 and CDR2: MNHEY and SVGAGI. This CDR3 comprises 15 residues. With V trimmed by 3 bases and J by 1 base, 5 bases remained unmatched. The CDR3 coding sequence is TGTGCCAGCAGTTATTTGCGGGGGGCGTCCTACGAGCAGTACTTC. Its translation is CASSYLRGASYEQYF.

This clonotype occurred many times. V gene TRBV29-1 combines with J gene TRBJ1-3; D perhaps matches TRBD1 (6 bases). Germline values: CDR1 SQVTM, CDR2 ANQGSEA. The ends were cut back, 0 bases at V and 0 bases at J, with 12 bases in the middle. This CDR3 region has 16 residues. The CDR3 spells CSVEDGQTLSGNTIYF. CDR3 sequence (DNA): TGCAGCGTTGAAGACGGACAGACACTCTCTGGAAACACCATATATTTT.

V gene TRBV28 combines with J gene TRBJ2-3, with 7 bases fitting TRBD1. The germline gives CDR1 MDHEN, CDR2 SYDVKM. The CDR3 runs to 15 residues. With V trimmed by 3 bases and J by 2 bases, 5 bases remained unmatched. CDR3 nucleotide sequence: TGTGCCAGCAGTTTTTTAGGGGGCGACACAGATACGCAGTATTTT. Translated: CASSFLGGDTDTQYF.

This clonotype counts as medium-sized. The J gene is TRBJ2-7, the V gene TRBV5-5; D gene unclear. This CDR3 is 13 amino acids long. Trimming removed 1 base at V and 3 bases at J, with 8 bases between. Germline loops: CDR1 SGHKS, CDR2 YYEKEE (reference sequence). The CDR3 spells CASSLSGFYEQYF. For the CDR3, the DNA is TGTGCCAGCAGCTTGTCAGGATTCTACGAGCAGTACTTC.

This clonotype was recorded at least ten times. The DNA of the CDR3 is TGCAGTGCCACCGGACTAGCGGGGAGTTACGAGCAGTACTTC. This encodes CSATGLAGSYEQYF. The rearrangement joins TRBV20-1 to TRBJ2-7; 12 bases map to TRBD2. Per germline, CDR1 DFQATT and CDR2 SNEGSKA (reference sequence). Germline trimming cut 6 bases from V and 4 bases from J; bases unmatched to any gene: 7. CDR3 length: 14 residues.

Here the CDR3 DNA reads TGTGCCAGCAGCCACCCAGGGGTCAACGAGCAGTACTTC. This translates into CASSHPGVNEQYF. This rearrangement joins TRBV14 to TRBJ2-7; possible D gene TRBD1, 6 bases. This CDR3 contains 13 residues. Germline values: CDR1 SGHDN, CDR2 FVKESK. V lost 3 bases to trimming and J lost 5 bases, with 11 bases between them.

This clonotype was detected many times. The V and J genes are TRBV20-1 and TRBJ2-3, with 11 bases fitting TRBD2. V lost 0 bases to trimming and J lost 3 bases; unmatched junction nucleotides: 5. The CDR3 runs to 16 residues. CDR1 and CDR2 from the germline V gene are DFQATT and SNEGSKA (reference sequence). CDR3 sequence (DNA): TGCAGTGCTAGAGATCCGACTAGCGGGGAAACAGATACGCAGTATTTT. Encoded protein: CSARDPTSGETDTQYF.

In its sample, this clonotype was seen many times. The chain carries TRBV20-1 and TRBJ1-2; the match to TRBD1 covers 10 bases. CDR3 size: 13 residues. V lost 8 bases and J lost 3; bases outside the gene matches: 6. Germline loops: CDR1 DFQATT, CDR2 SNEGSKA (reference sequence). CDR3 coding DNA: TGCAGTACTGTGACAGGGGGCTACTATGGCTACACCTTC. Translating it yields CSTVTGGYYGYTF.